These 23 T cell receptor beta chains were all obtained from the same sample, sequenced in a study of T cells in Graves' hyperthyroidism and ophthalmopathy. The investigators amplified TCR beta CDR3 regions from RNA transcripts. The TCR CDR3 first-round RT-PCR relied on the HTBI primer set. A single record per CDR3 protein comes from TCRdb applying MiXCR to the multiplex PCR reads. In the table there are about 590,000 distinct CDR3 sequences, about a sixth of which are singletons. The sample was blood. These receptors originate from a woman aged 25-40 years with Graves' hyperthyroidism.

This chain joins TRBV5-5 and TRBJ2-7; 7 positions agree with TRBD2. This CDR3 is built from 14 residues. Per the germline V gene, CDR1 is SGHKS and CDR2 is YYEKEE (reference sequence). V trimming: 4 bases; J trimming: 5 bases; junction bases outside the gene matches: 9. The CDR3 DNA reads as TGTGCCAGCAGCCGTGGCGGGGGTTTCGACGAGCAGTACTTC. Translating gives CASSRGGGFDEQYF.

The chain joins TRBV20-1 to TRBJ2-7; perhaps D is TRBD1 or TRBD2 (7 bases each). From germline, CDR1 is DFQATT and CDR2 SNEGSKA (reference sequence). Trimming stripped 8 bases from V and 4 bases from J, with 21 bases between. The CDR3 is 14 residues long. CDR3 DNA: TGCAGTTCGCTCGGGGGGACAGAAGTGTACGAGCAGTACTTC. This gives the protein CSSLGGTEVYEQYF.

This clonotype was observed at least ten times. This chain joins TRBV5-6 and TRBJ2-7, with 8 bases lining up with TRBD1. Germline CDR1 SGHDT, CDR2 YYEEEE. The CDR3 is 14 residues long. With 4 bases clipped from V and 3 bases from J, the junction kept 6 bases outside the gene matches. The CDR3 DNA reads as TGTGCCAGCAGCCAAAGGACAGGGAACTACGAGCAGTACTTC. Translation: CASSQRTGNYEQYF.

This clonotype has more than one count but fewer than ten. V and J are TRBV7-7 and TRBJ1-1; TRBD1 aligns across 7 bases. This CDR3 is built from 13 residues. The germline gives CDR1 SSHAT, CDR2 FNYEAQ (reference sequence). CDR3 nucleotides: TGTGCTAGCTTGACAGGGCACAACACTGAAGCTTTCTTT. Encoded protein: CASLTGHNTEAFF.

This clonotype has only a few counts. J is TRBJ2-5 and V is TRBV7-2, with D possibly matching TRBD1 (5 bases). Germline values: CDR1 SGHTA, CDR2 FQGNSA. Trimming stripped 0 bases from V and 0 bases from J, with 5 bases between. The CDR3 runs 14 residues. The CDR3 DNA reads as TGTGCCAGCAGCTTAGCGGACAACCAAGAGACCCAGTACTTC. Translation gives CASSLADNQETQYF.

This chain connects TRBV9 to TRBJ1-2; 9 bases line up with TRBD1. Germline CDR1 and CDR2: SGDLS and YYNGEE. This CDR3 region has 17 residues. The ends lost 0 bases at V and 6 bases at J; junction bases unmatched: 12. Here the CDR3 reads CASSVAPSGTGLDGYTF. CDR3 in DNA: TGTGCCAGCAGCGTAGCCCCTTCCGGGACAGGGTTGGATGGCTACACCTTC.

This clonotype was recorded many times. The chain employs TRBV20-1 and TRBJ1-3; D is uncertain. Germline CDR1 is DFQATT and CDR2 is SNEGSKA (reference sequence). The CDR3 contains 15 residues. With 1 base removed from V and 0 bases from J, the gap between germline ends came to 10 bases. The CDR3 DNA reads as TGCAGTGCTAGAGGCGGCAGAAACTCTGGAAACACCATATATTTT. Translation gives CSARGGRNSGNTIYF.

The sample holds many counts of this clonotype. This chain connects TRBV20-1 to TRBJ2-3; unclear D gene. Trimming stripped 3 bases from V and 5 bases from J, with 9 bases between. The CDR3 sequence is 12 residues long. Germline CDR1 and CDR2: DFQATT and SNEGSKA (reference sequence). The CDR3 loop is CSASPTRDTQYF. CDR3 in DNA: TGCAGTGCTAGTCCTACCAGAGATACGCAGTATTTT.

This clonotype was picked up many times. The gene calls are TRBV30 and TRBJ2-7; D is possibly TRBD1 or TRBD2 (6 bases each). The germline CDR1 and CDR2 sequences are GTSNPN and SVGIG (reference sequence). Trimming shortened V by 0 bases and J by 6 bases, and 15 bases separated the two germline ends. The CDR3 spans 14 residues. CDR3 sequence: CAWSVSQGGTEQYF. In DNA, the CDR3 is TGTGCCTGGAGTGTCTCACAGGGAGGCACCGAGCAGTACTTC.

This clonotype was seen more than once but under ten times. The chain is built from TRBV3-1 and TRBJ2-1, with D maybe TRBD2 (6 bases). The V gene lost 4 bases and the J gene lost 0 bases, with 13 bases spanning the gap. CDR1 and CDR2 from the germline V gene are LGHDT and YNNKEL (reference sequence). The CDR3 is made up of 16 amino acids. The CDR3 region is CASSLRAGPSYNEQFF. DNA for the CDR3: TGTGCCAGCAGCCTCAGGGCGGGGCCCTCCTACAATGAGCAGTTCTTC.

This clonotype was found many times. The chain has TRBV6-6 and TRBJ2-2, with D perhaps matching TRBD2 (6 bases). The CDR3 totals 16 residues. Trimming removed 0 bases at V and 0 bases at J, with 8 bases between. CDR1 and CDR2 (germline): MNHNY, SVGAGI (reference sequence). As DNA, the CDR3 is TGTGCCAGCAGTTACTCCACTAGCACGAACACCGGGGAGCTGTTTTTT. Its protein is CASSYSTSTNTGELFF.

This chain connects TRBV19 to TRBJ1-1, with 11 bases aligning to TRBD1. The germline CDR1 and CDR2 sequences are LNHDA and SQIVND (reference sequence). V shed 4 bases and J 4 bases; nucleotides not matched to a gene: 5. The CDR3 is 15 amino acids. CDR3: CASSKNGQGATEAFF. The CDR3 DNA reads TGTGCCAGTAGTAAGAACGGACAGGGGGCCACTGAAGCTTTCTTT.

Ten or more counts support this clonotype. The chain carries TRBV6-1 and TRBJ2-7; tentative D call: TRBD1 (6 bases). V lost 5 bases, J lost 8 bases, and 16 bases lay in between. This CDR3 region has 13 residues. Germline V gives CDR1 MNHNS, CDR2 SASEGT. As DNA, the CDR3 is TGTGCCAGCAGTTCATTACAGGGTCCAAAGCAGTACTTC. It encodes CASSSLQGPKQYF.

This clonotype has more than one count but fewer than ten. The V call is TRBV7-8, the J call TRBJ2-7; a possible D gene is TRBD1 (6 bases). The CDR3 contains 18 residues. The V and J ends lost 4 bases and 0 bases respectively, with 22 bases between them. In germline, CDR1 is SGHVS, CDR2 FQNEAQ. This chain's CDR3 is CASSSRSGLQGISYEQYF. The CDR3 coding sequence is TGTGCCAGCAGCTCACGTTCGGGGTTACAGGGCATCTCCTACGAGCAGTACTTC.

The J gene is TRBJ2-1, the V gene TRBV10-1; D perhaps matches TRBD2 (6 bases). The CDR3 runs to 15 residues. Germline CDR1 WNHNN, CDR2 SYGVQD (reference sequence). V was clipped by 4 bases and J by 9 bases, with 19 bases between them. CDR3 protein: CASSATSPHLGEQFF. In DNA form, the CDR3 reads TGCGCCAGCAGTGCCACTAGCCCCCATTTGGGTGAGCAGTTCTTC.

The sample holds a few counts of this clonotype. The V call is TRBV24-1, the J call TRBJ1-4; no definite D call. Trimming took off 11 bases at V and 7 bases at J, with 22 bases between the two ends. The CDR3 has 15 amino acids. CDR1 KGHDR and CDR2 SFDVKD come from the germline V gene. The CDR3 coding sequence is TGTGCCAGTCGCCAGCTTTCTTGGCCCTCTGAAAAACTGTTTTTT. This codes for CASRQLSWPSEKLFF.

The chain carries TRBV6-4 and TRBJ2-2, with 7 nucleotides matching TRBD1. Per the germline V gene, CDR1 is MRHNA and CDR2 is SNTAGT. The CDR3 is 13 amino acids. The trim removed 7 bases at V and 4 bases at J, leaving 3 bases unmatched. The CDR3, as DNA: TGTGCCAGCAAGGACAGGCCCACCGGGGAGCTGTTTTTT. This encodes CASKDRPTGELFF.

This clonotype has just a few counts. J is TRBJ2-3 and V is TRBV14, with D perhaps matching TRBD1 (5 bases). Trimming stripped 0 bases from V and 1 base from J, with 14 bases between. The CDR3 has 17 amino acids. Germline CDR1 SGHDN, CDR2 FVKESK. The DNA for the CDR3 is TGTGCCAGCAGCCAAGAGCTGTGGGGCGCGGGCACAGATACGCAGTATTTT. This codes for CASSQELWGAGTDTQYF.

This clonotype was counted ten times or more. The rearrangement joins TRBV2 to TRBJ2-7, with a possible D match to TRBD2 (5 bases). Trimming stripped 6 bases from V and 2 bases from J, with 11 bases between. The CDR3 consists of 13 residues. Germline CDR1 SNHLY, CDR2 FYNNEI. CDR3 protein: CASRGMTTYEQYF. As DNA, the CDR3 is TGTGCCAGCAGGGGGATGACTACCTACGAGCAGTACTTC. The variable domain in full, completed from reference TRBV2 and TRBJ2-7, reads EPEVTQTPSHQVTQMGQEVILRCVPISNHLYFYWYRQILGQKVEFLVSFYNNEISEKSEIFDDQFSVERPDGSNFTLKIRSTKLEDSAMYFCASRGMTTYEQYFGPGTRLTVT.

Notes on this clonotype: The conserved phenylalanine or tryptophan is not found at the CDR3 terminus, so this likely reflects a read error. The chain employs TRBV5-1 and TRBJ2-2; possible D gene TRBD2, 6 bases. The CDR3 spans 15 residues. The germline gives CDR1 SGHRS, CDR2 YFSETQ. V was cut by 4 bases and J by 7 bases, with 17 bases left in between. DNA for the CDR3: TGCGCCAGCAGCGTTAGCGGCTCTGGGAACGGGGAGCTGTTTCTT. It encodes CASSVSGSGNGELFL.

This clonotype was found many times. The rearrangement uses TRBV28 and TRBJ2-7, with 12 bases that match TRBD1. The CDR3 covers 15 residues. Trimming took 2 bases from V and 5 from J; bases not matched to a gene: 4. CDR1 MDHEN and CDR2 SYDVKM come from the germline V gene. The CDR3 sequence: CASSLPGTGGHEQYF. The CDR3 bases are TGTGCCAGCAGTTTACCCGGGACAGGGGGCCACGAGCAGTACTTC.

This clonotype has a count of ten or more. The chain is built from TRBV12-3 or TRBV12-4 and TRBJ1-1; D gene ambiguous. The CDR3 runs to 15 residues. V lost 6 bases to trimming and J lost 1 base, with 15 bases between them. The CDR3 nucleotides are TGTGCCAGCAGGTCCTCGGGCCCCACGAACACTGAAGCTTTCTTT. Translation gives CASRSSGPTNTEAFF.

In its sample, this clonotype was seen many times. A read error may account for a junction end that differs from germline. The rearrangement joins TRBV18 to TRBJ2-7; tentatively, D is TRBD2 (6 bases). Germline V gene sequence: CDR1 KGHSH, CDR2 LQKENI. The CDR3 extends over 13 amino acids. The CDR3 region has the DNA TGTGCCAGCTCGCCACCGGGACTGCCCGAGCAGTACTTC. It specifies CASSPPGLPEQYF.